This T cell receptor (beta chain) was obtained from a study of cytomegalovirus exposure and HLA in healthy donors. Study conclusions and caveats: For TCR beta chains, V- and J-gene trimming was later linked to a missense DCLRE1C variant.

Vbeta (60) and Jbeta (13) primers were used in the PCR. Assay used: immunoSEQ multiplex PCR; TCRdb lists only in-frame clones, some missing. The sample includes under 200,000 clones, roughly 85% of them seen just once. Trimming at V came to 0 bases and at J to 4 bases, leaving 8 bases not matched to a gene. Germline V lookup: CDR1 LGHNA, CDR2 YNFKEQ. This CDR3 region has 17 residues. Comment on this clone: Its antigen is unknown.

The receptor comes from a woman aged 18-29 years in good health and CMV-seronegative. The sequenced sample consisted of PBMCs. The rearrangement joins TRBV4-2 to TRBJ2-3; 9 positions agree with TRBD2. The CDR3 DNA is TGTGCCAGCAGCCAAGACTCAATAGCGGGAGAGGCAGATACGCAGTATTTT. It is translated as CASSQDSIAGEADTQYF.